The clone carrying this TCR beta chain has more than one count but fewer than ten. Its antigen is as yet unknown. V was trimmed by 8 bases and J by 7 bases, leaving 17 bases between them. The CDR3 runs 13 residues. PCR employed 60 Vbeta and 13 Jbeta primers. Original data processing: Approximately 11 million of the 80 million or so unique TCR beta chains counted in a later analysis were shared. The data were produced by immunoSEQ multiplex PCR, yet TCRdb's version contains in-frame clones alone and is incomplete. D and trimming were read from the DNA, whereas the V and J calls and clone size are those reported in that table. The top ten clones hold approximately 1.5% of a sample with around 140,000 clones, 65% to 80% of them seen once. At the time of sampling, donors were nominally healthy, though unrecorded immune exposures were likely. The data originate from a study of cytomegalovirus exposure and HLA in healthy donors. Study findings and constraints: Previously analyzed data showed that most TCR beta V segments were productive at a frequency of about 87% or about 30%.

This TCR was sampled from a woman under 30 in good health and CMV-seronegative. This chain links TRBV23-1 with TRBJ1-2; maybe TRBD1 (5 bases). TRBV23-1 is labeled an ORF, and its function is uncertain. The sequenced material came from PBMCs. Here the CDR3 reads CASLLGGVVGYTF. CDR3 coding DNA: TGCGCCAGCCTCCTGGGGGGGGTAGTTGGCTACACCTTC.